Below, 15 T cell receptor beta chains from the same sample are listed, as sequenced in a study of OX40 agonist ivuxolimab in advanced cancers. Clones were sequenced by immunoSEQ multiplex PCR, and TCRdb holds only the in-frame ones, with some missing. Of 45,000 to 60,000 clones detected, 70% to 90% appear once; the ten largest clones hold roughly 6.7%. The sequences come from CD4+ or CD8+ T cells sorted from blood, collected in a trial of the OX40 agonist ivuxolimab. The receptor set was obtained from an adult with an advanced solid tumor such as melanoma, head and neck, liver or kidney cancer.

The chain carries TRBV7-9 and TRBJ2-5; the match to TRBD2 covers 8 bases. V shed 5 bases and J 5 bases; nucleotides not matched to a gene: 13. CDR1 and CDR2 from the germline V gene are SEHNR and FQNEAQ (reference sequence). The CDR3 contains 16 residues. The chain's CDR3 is CASSLRTGTGGETQYF. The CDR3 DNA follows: TGTGCCAGCAGCCTGCGGACCGGAACGGGAGGGGAGACCCAGTACTTC.

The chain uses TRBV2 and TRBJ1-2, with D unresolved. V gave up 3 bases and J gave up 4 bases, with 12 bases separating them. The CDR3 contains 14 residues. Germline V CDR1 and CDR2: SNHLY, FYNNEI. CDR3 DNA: TGTGCCAGCAGTGACGGAATGGGGTCCTATGGCTACACCTTC. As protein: CASSDGMGSYGYTF.

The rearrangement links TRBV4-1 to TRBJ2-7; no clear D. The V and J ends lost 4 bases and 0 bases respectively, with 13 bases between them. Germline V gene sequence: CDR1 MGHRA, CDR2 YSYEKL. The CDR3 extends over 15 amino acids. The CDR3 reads CASSPGPASSYEQYF. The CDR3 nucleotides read TGCGCCAGCAGCCCCGGCCCCGCGAGCTCCTACGAGCAGTACTTC.

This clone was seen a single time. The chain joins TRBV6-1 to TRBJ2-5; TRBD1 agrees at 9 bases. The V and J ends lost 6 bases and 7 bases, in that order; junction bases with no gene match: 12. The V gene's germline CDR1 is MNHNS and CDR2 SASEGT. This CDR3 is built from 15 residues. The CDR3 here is CASRTAGQGLRTQYF. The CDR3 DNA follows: TGTGCCAGCAGGACCGCGGGACAGGGCTTAAGGACCCAGTACTTC.

As DNA, the CDR3 is TGTGCCAGCAGGCGTACGGGGACCGGGGAGCTGTTTTTT. Translating gives CASRRTGTGELFF. V gene TRBV7-2 combines with J gene TRBJ2-2, with D possibly TRBD2 on 5 matching bases. The CDR3 length is 13 residues. The germline V gene has CDR1 SGHTA and CDR2 FQGNSA. The V end lost 6 bases, the J end lost 5 bases, and 10 bases lay between the germline ends.

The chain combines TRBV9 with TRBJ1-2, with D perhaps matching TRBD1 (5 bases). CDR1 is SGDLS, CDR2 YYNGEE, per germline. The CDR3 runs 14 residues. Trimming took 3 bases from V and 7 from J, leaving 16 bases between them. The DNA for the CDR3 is TGTGCCAGCAGCGGACCCAGGGTTGGAGTTGGCTACACCTTC. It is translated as CASSGPRVGVGYTF. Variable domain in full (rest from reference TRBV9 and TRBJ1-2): DSGVTQTPKHLITATGQRVTLRCSPRSGDLSVYWYQQSLDQGLQFLIQYYNGEERAKGNILERFSAQQFPDLHSELNLSSLELGDSALYFCASSGPRVGVGYTFGSGTRLTVV.

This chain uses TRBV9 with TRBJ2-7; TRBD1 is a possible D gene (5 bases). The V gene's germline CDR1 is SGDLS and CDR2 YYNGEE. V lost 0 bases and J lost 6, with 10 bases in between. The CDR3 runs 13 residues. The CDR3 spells CASSVAHQGEQYF. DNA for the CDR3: TGTGCCAGCAGCGTAGCTCACCAGGGCGAGCAGTACTTC.

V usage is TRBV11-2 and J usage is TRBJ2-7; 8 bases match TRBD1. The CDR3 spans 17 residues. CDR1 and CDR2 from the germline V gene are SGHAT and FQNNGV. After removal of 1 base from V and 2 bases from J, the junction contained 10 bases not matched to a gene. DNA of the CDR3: TGTGCCAGCAGCTTAGTCGGCTCAGGGGGCCAGACCTACGAGCAGTACTTC. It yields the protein CASSLVGSGGQTYEQYF.

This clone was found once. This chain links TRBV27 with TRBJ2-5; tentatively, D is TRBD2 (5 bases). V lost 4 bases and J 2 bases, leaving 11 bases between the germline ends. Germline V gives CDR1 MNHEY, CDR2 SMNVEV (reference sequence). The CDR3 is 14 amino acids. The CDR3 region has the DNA TGTGCCAGCAGTTCGGCGGACTGGCAAGAGACCCAGTACTTC. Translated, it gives CASSSADWQETQYF.

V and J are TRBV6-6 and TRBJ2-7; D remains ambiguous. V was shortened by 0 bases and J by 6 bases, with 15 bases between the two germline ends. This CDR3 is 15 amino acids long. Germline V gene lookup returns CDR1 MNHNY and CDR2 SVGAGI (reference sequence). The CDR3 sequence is CASSYSSGPLLEQYF. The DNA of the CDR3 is TGTGCCAGCAGTTACTCTTCAGGACCACTTCTCGAGCAGTACTTC.

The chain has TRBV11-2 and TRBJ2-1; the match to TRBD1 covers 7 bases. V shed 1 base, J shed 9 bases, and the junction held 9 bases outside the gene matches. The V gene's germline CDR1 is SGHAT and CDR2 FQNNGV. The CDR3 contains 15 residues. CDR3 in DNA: TGTGCCAGCAGCTTAGCCGGGACAGCCCGAAGTGAGCAGTTCTTC. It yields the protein CASSLAGTARSEQFF.

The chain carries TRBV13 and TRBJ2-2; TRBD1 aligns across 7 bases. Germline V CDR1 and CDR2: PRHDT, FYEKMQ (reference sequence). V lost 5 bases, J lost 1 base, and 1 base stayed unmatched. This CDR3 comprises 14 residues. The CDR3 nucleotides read TGTGCCAGCAGCCACAGGGGGAACACCGGGGAGCTGTTTTTT. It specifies CASSHRGNTGELFF.

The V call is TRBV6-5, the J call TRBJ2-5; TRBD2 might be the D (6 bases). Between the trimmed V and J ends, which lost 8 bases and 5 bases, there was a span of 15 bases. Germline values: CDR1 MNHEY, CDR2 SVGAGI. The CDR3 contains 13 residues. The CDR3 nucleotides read TGTGCCAGCGGGAGGCCTAGAGGGGAGACCCAGTACTTC. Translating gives CASGRPRGETQYF.

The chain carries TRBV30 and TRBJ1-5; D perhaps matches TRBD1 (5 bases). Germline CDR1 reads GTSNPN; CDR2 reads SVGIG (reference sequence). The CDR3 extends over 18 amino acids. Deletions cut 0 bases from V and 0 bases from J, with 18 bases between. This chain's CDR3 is CAWSVGSAGTYSNQPQHF. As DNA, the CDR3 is TGTGCCTGGAGTGTAGGGTCGGCAGGGACTTATAGCAATCAGCCCCAGCATTTT.

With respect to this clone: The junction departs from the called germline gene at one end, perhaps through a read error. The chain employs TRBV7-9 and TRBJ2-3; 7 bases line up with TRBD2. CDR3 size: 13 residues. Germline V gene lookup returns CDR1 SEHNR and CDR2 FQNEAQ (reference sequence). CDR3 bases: TGTGCCACCAGCGGGGATACCACAGATACGCAGTATTTT. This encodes CATSGDTTDTQYF.